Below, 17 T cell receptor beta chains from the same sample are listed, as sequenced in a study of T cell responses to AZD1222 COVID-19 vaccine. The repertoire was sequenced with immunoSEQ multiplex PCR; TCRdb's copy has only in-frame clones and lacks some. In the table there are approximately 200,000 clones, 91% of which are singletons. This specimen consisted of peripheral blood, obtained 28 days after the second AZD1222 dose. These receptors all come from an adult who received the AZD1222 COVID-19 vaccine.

The CDR3 nucleotides are TGTGCCAGCAGCTTAAGGGCCTCAGGGGAACAGCCCCAGCATTTT. Its translation is CASSLRASGEQPQHF. This sequence joins TRBV7-2 and TRBJ1-5; perhaps TRBD1 as D (6 bases). This CDR3 comprises 15 residues. Germline CDR1 is SGHTA and CDR2 is FQGNSA. With 2 bases removed from V and 7 bases from J, the gap between germline ends came to 15 bases.

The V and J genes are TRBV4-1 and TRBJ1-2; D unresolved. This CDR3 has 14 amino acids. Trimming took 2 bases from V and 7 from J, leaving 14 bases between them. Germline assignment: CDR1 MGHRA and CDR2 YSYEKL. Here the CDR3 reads CASSQPVLLAGYTF. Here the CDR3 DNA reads TGCGCCAGCAGCCAACCCGTTTTGCTTGCTGGCTACACCTTC.

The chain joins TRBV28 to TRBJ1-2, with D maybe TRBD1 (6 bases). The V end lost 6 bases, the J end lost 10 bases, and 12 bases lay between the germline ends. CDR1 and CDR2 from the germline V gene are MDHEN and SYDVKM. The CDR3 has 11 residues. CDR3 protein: CASRQGHNYTF. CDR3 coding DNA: TGTGCCAGCAGACAGGGACACAACTACACCTTC.

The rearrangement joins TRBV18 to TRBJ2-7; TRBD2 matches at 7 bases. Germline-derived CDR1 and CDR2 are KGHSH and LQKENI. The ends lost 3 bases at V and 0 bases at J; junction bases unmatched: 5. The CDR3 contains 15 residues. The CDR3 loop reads CASSPTSGGSYEQYF. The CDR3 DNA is TGTGCCAGCTCACCCACCTCGGGAGGCTCCTACGAGCAGTACTTC. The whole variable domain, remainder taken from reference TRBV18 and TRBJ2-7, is NAGVMQNPRHLVRRRGQEARLRCSPMKGHSHVYWYRQLPEEGLKFMVYLQKENIIDESGMPKERFSAEFPKEGPSILRIQQVVRGDSAAYFCASSPTSGGSYEQYFGPGTRLTVT.

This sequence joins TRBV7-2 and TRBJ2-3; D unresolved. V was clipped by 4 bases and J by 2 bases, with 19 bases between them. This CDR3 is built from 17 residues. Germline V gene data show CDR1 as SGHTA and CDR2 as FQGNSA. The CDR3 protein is CASSSPTDKVITDTQYF. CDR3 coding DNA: TGTGCCAGCAGCTCCCCCACCGACAAAGTCATCACAGATACGCAGTATTTT.

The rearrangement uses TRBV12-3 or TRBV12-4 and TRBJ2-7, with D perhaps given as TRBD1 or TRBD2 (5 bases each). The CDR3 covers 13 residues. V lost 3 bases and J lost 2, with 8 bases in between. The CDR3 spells CASSFGAPYEQYF. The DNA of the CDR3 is TGTGCCAGCAGTTTCGGGGCCCCCTACGAGCAGTACTTC.

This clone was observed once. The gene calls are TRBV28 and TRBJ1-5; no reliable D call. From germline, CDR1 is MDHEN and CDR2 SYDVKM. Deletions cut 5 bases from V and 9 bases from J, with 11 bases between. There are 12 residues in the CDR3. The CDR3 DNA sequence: TGTGCCAGCAGTCCCCTTGGAGGGCCCCAGCATTTT. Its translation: CASSPLGGPQHF.

CDR3 nucleotide sequence: TGTGCCAGTAAAAGACAGGGGGCATACGAGCAGTACTTC. Amino acids: CASKRQGAYEQYF. The chain links TRBV19 to TRBJ2-7; 10 bases agree with TRBD1. The trim removed 7 bases at V and 4 bases at J, leaving 4 bases unmatched. Germline V gene lookup returns CDR1 LNHDA and CDR2 SQIVND (reference sequence). This CDR3 comprises 13 residues. Full variable domain (remainder filled in from reference TRBV19 and TRBJ2-7): DGGITQSPKYLFRKEGQNVTLSCEQNLNHDAMYWYRQDPGQGLRLIYYSQIVNDFQKGDIAEGYSVSREKKESFPLTVTSAQKNPTAFYLCASKRQGAYEQYFGPGTRLTVT.

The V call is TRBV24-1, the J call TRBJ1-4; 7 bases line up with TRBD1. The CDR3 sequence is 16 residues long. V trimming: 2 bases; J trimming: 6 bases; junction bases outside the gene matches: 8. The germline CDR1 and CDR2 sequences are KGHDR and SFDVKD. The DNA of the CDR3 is TGTGCCACCAGTGATTCAGCGGCAGGGGGATATGAAAAACTGTTTTTT. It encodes CATSDSAAGGYEKLFF.

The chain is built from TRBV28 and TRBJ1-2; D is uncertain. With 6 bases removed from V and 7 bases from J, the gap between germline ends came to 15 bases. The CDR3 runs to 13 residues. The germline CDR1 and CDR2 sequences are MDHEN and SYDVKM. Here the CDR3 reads CASSRGSPGGYTF. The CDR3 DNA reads TGTGCCAGCAGCCGGGGAAGTCCGGGTGGCTACACCTTC.

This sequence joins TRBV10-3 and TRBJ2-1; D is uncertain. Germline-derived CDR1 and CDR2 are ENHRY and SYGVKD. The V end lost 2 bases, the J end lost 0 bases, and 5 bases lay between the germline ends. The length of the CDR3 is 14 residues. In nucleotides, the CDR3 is TGTGCCATCAGTGAGAAGACCTCCTACAATGAGCAGTTCTTC. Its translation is CAISEKTSYNEQFF.

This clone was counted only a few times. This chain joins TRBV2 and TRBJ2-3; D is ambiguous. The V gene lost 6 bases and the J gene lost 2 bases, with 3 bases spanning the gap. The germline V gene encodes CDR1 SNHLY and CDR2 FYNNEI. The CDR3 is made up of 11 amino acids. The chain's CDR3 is CASRNTDTQYF. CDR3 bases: TGTGCCAGCAGGAACACAGATACGCAGTATTTT.

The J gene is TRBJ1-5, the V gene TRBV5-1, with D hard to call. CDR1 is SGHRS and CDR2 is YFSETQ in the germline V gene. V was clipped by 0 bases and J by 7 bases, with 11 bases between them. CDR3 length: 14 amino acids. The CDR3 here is CASSLDGLQQPQHF. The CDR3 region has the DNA TGCGCCAGCAGCTTGGACGGGTTGCAACAGCCCCAGCATTTT.

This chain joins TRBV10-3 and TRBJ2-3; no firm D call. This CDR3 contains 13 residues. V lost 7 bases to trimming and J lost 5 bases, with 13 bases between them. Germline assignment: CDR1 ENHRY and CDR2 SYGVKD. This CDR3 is CAIKAVQGDTQYF. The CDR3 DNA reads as TGTGCCATCAAAGCTGTCCAAGGAGATACGCAGTATTTT.

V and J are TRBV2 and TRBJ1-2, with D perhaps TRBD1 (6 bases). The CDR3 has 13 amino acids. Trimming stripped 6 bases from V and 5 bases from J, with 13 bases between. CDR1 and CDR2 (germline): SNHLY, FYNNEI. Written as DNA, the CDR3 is TGTGCCAGCAGAGTCAGACAGGTTTATGGCTACACCTTC. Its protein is CASRVRQVYGYTF.

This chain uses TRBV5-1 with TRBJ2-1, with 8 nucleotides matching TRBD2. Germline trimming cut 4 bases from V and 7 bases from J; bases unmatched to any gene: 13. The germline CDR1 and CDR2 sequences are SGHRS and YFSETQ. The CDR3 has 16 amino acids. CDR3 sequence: CASSPRPGGESNEQFF. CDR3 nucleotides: TGCGCCAGCAGCCCGCGTCCGGGAGGGGAGTCAAATGAGCAGTTCTTC.

Written as DNA, the CDR3 is TGCGCCAGCTTTGAGGAAGTGGACAAAGAGTACTTC. It encodes CASFEEVDKEYF. The rearrangement uses TRBV10-1 and TRBJ2-7; D might be TRBD1 (5 bases). Trimming shortened V by 8 bases and J by 11 bases, and 19 bases separated the two germline ends. Germline V gene sequence: CDR1 WNHNN, CDR2 SYGVQD (reference sequence). This CDR3 spans 12 amino acids.